One TCR beta chain is described in this entry. What it binds is not known. The sample comes from a study of Ad26.COV2.S vaccination and SARS-CoV-2 variants. Study-wide results and limits: Vaccine recipients had higher spike-specific TCR breadth than placebo recipients. The analyses of TCR breadth and depth may have understated the size of total T cell responses. The authors reported substantial breadth in spike-specific CD8+ and CD4+ T cell responses after vaccination. Comparable non-spike TCR breadth was observed in vaccine and placebo recipients.

This CDR3 comprises 13 residues. Germline V gene data show CDR1 as SGHAT and CDR2 as FQNNGV. V lost 0 bases and J 13 bases, leaving 13 bases between the germline ends. TCRdb's copy holds only in-frame clones and misses some; the assay was immunoSEQ multiplex PCR. The sample shows over 130,000 clones, 86% of them seen only once. This sequence joins TRBV11-2 and TRBJ2-1; TRBD2 is a possible D gene (6 bases). The sequencing used peripheral blood, collected after recovery from COVID-19. This clonotype was obtained from a human donor who had recovered from COVID-19. CDR3 sequence (DNA): TGTGCCAGCAGCTTAGACTGGGGAGGACATCAGTTCTTC. Protein: CASSLDWGGHQFF.